The 18 T cell receptor beta chains presented below share a single source sample, sequenced in a study of blood T cell repertoires in COVID-19. Using immunoSEQ multiplex PCR, the repertoire was profiled, and TCRdb retains in-frame clones only, with some absent. Of approximately 110,000 clones listed, approximately 85% were seen once; the top ten hold about 6.1%. Source material: peripheral blood. These receptors were obtained from an older woman with COVID-19, enrolled during active disease.

The rearrangement uses TRBV9 and TRBJ1-3; D remains ambiguous. Trimming took 0 bases from V and 2 from J, leaving 12 bases between them. There are 16 residues in the CDR3. Germline V gives CDR1 SGDLS, CDR2 YYNGEE. CDR3 nucleotides: TGTGCCAGCAGCGTAGCGAGTGGAGCACCTGGAAACACCATATATTTT. Its protein product is CASSVASGAPGNTIYF.

J is TRBJ2-7 and V is TRBV6-4; D is perhaps TRBD1 (5 bases). V gave up 3 bases and J gave up 0 bases, with 15 bases separating them. From germline, CDR1 is MRHNA and CDR2 SNTAGT. The CDR3 has 16 residues. The CDR3 region is CASSESPGGASYEQYF. CDR3 coding DNA: TGTGCCAGCAGTGAATCGCCCGGTGGGGCCTCCTACGAGCAGTACTTC.

In its sample, this clone was seen once. The chain has TRBV7-3 and TRBJ2-1, with D uncertain. CDR1 and CDR2 from the germline V gene are SGHTA and FQGTGA. The CDR3 has 13 residues. The V and J ends lost 3 bases and 5 bases respectively, with 8 bases between them. CDR3 protein: CASSLGTHNEQFF. CDR3 DNA: TGTGCCAGCAGCTTGGGCACACACAATGAGCAGTTCTTC.

This clone appeared once. This chain connects TRBV7-9 to TRBJ1-2; D call uncertain. Trimming left V 1 base short and J 4 bases short, with 13 bases between. From germline, CDR1 is SEHNR and CDR2 FQNEAQ (reference sequence). This CDR3 contains 15 residues. The CDR3 DNA is TGTGCCAGCAGCTTAGTTCTGGGGAGTGGCTATGGCTACACCTTC. It codes for CASSLVLGSGYGYTF.

The chain employs TRBV19 and TRBJ1-5; D is possibly TRBD1 (5 bases). Germline V gene lookup returns CDR1 LNHDA and CDR2 SQIVND (reference sequence). With 5 bases removed from V and 7 bases from J, the gap between germline ends came to 15 bases. The CDR3 totals 14 residues. CDR3 nucleotides: TGTGCCAGTAGTGCGGGGCAGGGCTACCAGCCCCAGCATTTT. Its translation is CASSAGQGYQPQHF.

This chain connects TRBV13 to TRBJ2-3; 12 bases align to TRBD2. CDR1 PRHDT and CDR2 FYEKMQ come from the germline V gene (reference sequence). The CDR3 spans 16 residues. V was pared by 4 bases and J by 5 bases, with 7 bases of the junction left unmatched. Written as DNA, the CDR3 is TGTGCCAGCAGCTGGCGGCTAGCGGGGGGGAGAGATACGCAGTATTTT. Translation gives CASSWRLAGGRDTQYF.

Only a few counts were recorded for this clone. The chain links TRBV19 to TRBJ1-4, with D perhaps TRBD1 (5 bases). This CDR3 comprises 11 residues. The V end lost 10 bases, the J end lost 7 bases, and 10 bases lay between the germline ends. In germline, CDR1 is LNHDA, CDR2 SQIVND (reference sequence). CDR3 nucleotide sequence: TGTGCCACCGGGACTGCTGAAAAACTGTTTTTT. It yields the protein CATGTAEKLFF.

J is TRBJ2-3 and V is TRBV7-9, with D unresolved. CDR3 length: 15 amino acids. The V end lost 1 base, the J end lost 2 bases, and 10 bases lay between the germline ends. Germline lookup yields CDR1 SEHNR and CDR2 FQNEAQ (reference sequence). The CDR3 region is CASSLGAMITDTQYF. The CDR3 coding sequence is TGTGCCAGCAGCTTAGGCGCGATGATCACAGATACGCAGTATTTT.

This chain joins TRBV7-9 and TRBJ1-5; D call uncertain. This CDR3 contains 14 residues. V dropped 3 bases and J dropped 4 bases, with 10 bases sitting between them. CDR1 is SEHNR, CDR2 FQNEAQ, per germline (reference sequence). This CDR3 reads CASSFGLLNQPQHF. The CDR3 bases are TGTGCCAGCAGCTTTGGACTACTTAATCAGCCCCAGCATTTT.

The sample holds one count of this clone. This chain uses TRBV9 with TRBJ2-3; D gene uncertain. The V gene's germline CDR1 is SGDLS and CDR2 YYNGEE. The CDR3 runs 15 residues. Deletions cut 4 bases from V and 0 bases from J, with 12 bases between. The CDR3 DNA reads TGTGCCAGCAGCCCTCCCGGTGGTAGCACAGATACGCAGTATTTT. It is translated as CASSPPGGSTDTQYF.

This clone was recorded once. V gene TRBV5-1 combines with J gene TRBJ2-2; TRBD1 matches 10 bases. CDR1 is SGHRS, CDR2 YFSETQ, per germline. The length of the CDR3 is 18 residues. Unmatched junction bases numbered 9, after V lost 3 bases and J lost 1 base. The CDR3 nucleotides are TGCGCCAGCAGCTACCGGGACAGGGGTGTTATGAACACCGGGGAGCTGTTTTTT. This translates into CASSYRDRGVMNTGELFF.

The chain is built from TRBV29-1 and TRBJ1-2; tentatively, D is TRBD1 (6 bases). V lost 6 bases and J lost 2, with 7 bases in between. From germline, CDR1 is SQVTM and CDR2 ANQGSEA. This CDR3 region has 11 residues. The CDR3 loop reads CSVGTNYGYTF. The DNA of the CDR3 is TGCAGCGTCGGGACAAACTATGGCTACACCTTC.

The chain links TRBV7-2 to TRBJ1-2; D unclear. This CDR3 is built from 14 residues. The germline V gene encodes CDR1 SGHTA and CDR2 FQGNSA. With 0 bases removed from V and 7 bases from J, the gap between germline ends came to 12 bases. CDR3 coding DNA: TGTGCCAGCAGCTTAGCAAAATTCCGGGTTGGCTACACCTTC. Translating gives CASSLAKFRVGYTF.

The chain combines TRBV19 with TRBJ2-1, with 7 bases that match TRBD1. The CDR3 consists of 13 residues. The V segment lost 10 bases and the J segment 7 bases; nucleotides outside the gene matches: 10. Germline V gene sequence: CDR1 LNHDA, CDR2 SQIVND (reference sequence). The CDR3 is CATAMAGGNEQFF. The CDR3 nucleotides are TGTGCCACCGCCATGGCAGGGGGTAATGAGCAGTTCTTC.

The count of this clone is one. The chain recombines TRBV5-1 with TRBJ2-5; TRBD1 aligns across 10 bases. This CDR3 is 15 amino acids long. V trimming: 4 bases; J trimming: 2 bases; junction bases outside the gene matches: 5. The germline V gene encodes CDR1 SGHRS and CDR2 YFSETQ. CDR3 residues: CASSDQDRGQETQYF. CDR3 nucleotide sequence: TGCGCCAGCAGCGACCAGGACAGGGGGCAAGAGACCCAGTACTTC.

This clone was seen more than once but under ten times. The chain is built from TRBV9 and TRBJ2-1; no clear D. The germline V gene encodes CDR1 SGDLS and CDR2 YYNGEE. Trimming stripped 4 bases from V and 5 bases from J, with 16 bases between. CDR3 length: 15 amino acids. CDR3 protein: CASSIQSGLDNEQFF. CDR3 sequence (DNA): TGTGCCAGCAGCATTCAATCGGGTTTGGACAATGAGCAGTTCTTC.

The V call is TRBV18, the J call TRBJ2-3, with 7 bases identical to TRBD2. CDR1 KGHSH and CDR2 LQKENI come from the germline V gene. V trimming: 3 bases; J trimming: 1 base; junction bases outside the gene matches: 1. This CDR3 has 14 residues. For the CDR3, the DNA is TGTGCCAGCTCACCTAGCGGGCGCACAGATACGCAGTATTTT. It encodes CASSPSGRTDTQYF.

The rearrangement joins TRBV9 to TRBJ1-6; unclear D gene. Trimming cost V 4 bases and J 6 bases, with 8 bases left between them. The germline V gene encodes CDR1 SGDLS and CDR2 YYNGEE. The CDR3 is made up of 13 amino acids. Here the CDR3 DNA reads TGTGCCAGCAGCTTTAGTCCTAATTCACCCCTCCACTTT. Translation gives CASSFSPNSPLHF.